Listed here are 15 T cell receptor beta chains from one sample, sequenced in a study of human T cells and chemical hapten exposure. MiXCR was run by TCRdb on the RACE reads, yielding one entry per CDR3 protein. The sample includes about 250,000 distinct CDR3 sequences, approximately 7.5% of them seen just once. Time point noted: pre-sensitization, week 0. This sample's treatment: therapeutic diphenylcyclopropenone sensitization with weekly scalp DPC. Sequencing was performed on whole blood, taken in connection with sensitization to the hapten diphenylcyclopropenone (DPC). All receptors derive from a man younger than 30 with alopecia areata. Some clones in this sample may be carry-over from other donors' samples.

In this sample, this clonotype turned up a few times. V gene TRBV29-1 combines with J gene TRBJ1-5; maybe TRBD1 (6 bases). The CDR3 has 12 residues. V was clipped by 7 bases and J by 10 bases, with 17 bases between them. The germline gives CDR1 SQVTM, CDR2 ANQGSEA. CDR3 DNA sequence: TGCAGCGCGGGACAACGGGAGGGCCCCCAGCATTTT. It yields the protein CSAGQREGPQHF.

CDR3 amino acids: CSASRQGVIYSPSYEQYV. In DNA form, the CDR3 reads TGCAGTGCTAGTCGGCAGGGGGTTATCTATTCTCCGTCCTACGAGCAGTACGTC. The chain uses TRBV20-1 and TRBJ2-7; 7 bases align to TRBD1. V lost 3 bases and J lost 1; bases outside the gene matches: 18. Germline V gene sequence: CDR1 DFQATT, CDR2 SNEGSKA (reference sequence). The CDR3 consists of 18 residues.

The sample holds a few counts of this clonotype. V gene TRBV10-3 combines with J gene TRBJ1-1; TRBD1 agrees at 7 bases. With V trimmed by 0 bases and J by 0 bases, 10 bases remained unmatched. Germline CDR1 ENHRY, CDR2 SYGVKD. This CDR3 region has 18 residues. CDR3 coding DNA: TGTGCCATCAGTGAGTCGTTACCGGGACAGATTATGAACACTGAAGCTTTCTTT. Protein product: CAISESLPGQIMNTEAFF.

V usage is TRBV10-3 and J usage is TRBJ1-4; D gene uncertain. Germline loops: CDR1 ENHRY, CDR2 SYGVKD. V gave up 7 bases and J gave up 1 base, with 7 bases separating them. CDR3 length equals 13 residues. CDR3 DNA: TGTGCCATCAAGGAGGGAACTAATGAAAAACTGTTTTTT. Translation: CAIKEGTNEKLFF.

This clonotype has more than one count but fewer than ten. The CDR3 DNA sequence: TGTGCCAGCAGTGAAGGGGCTAGCAGGCGGTCCTACAATGAGCAGTTCTTC. It is translated as CASSEGASRRSYNEQFF. J is TRBJ2-1 and V is TRBV2; weak D call: TRBD2 (5 bases). V dropped 1 base and J dropped 1 base, with 14 bases sitting between them. The length of the CDR3 is 17 residues. Germline CDR1 SNHLY, CDR2 FYNNEI.

This sequence joins TRBV4-3 and TRBJ1-2; D remains ambiguous. The CDR3 extends over 17 amino acids. Germline values: CDR1 LGHNA, CDR2 YSLEER. Trimming shortened V by 0 bases and J by 0 bases, and 14 bases separated the two germline ends. CDR3 residues: CASSQDSWPRANYGYTF. CDR3 DNA sequence: TGCGCCAGCAGCCAAGATAGTTGGCCGCGAGCTAACTATGGCTACACCTTC.

This rearrangement joins TRBV5-6 to TRBJ1-6; no firm D call. The CDR3 sequence is 17 residues long. Trimming cost V 3 bases and J 0 bases, with 13 bases left between them. The germline V gene encodes CDR1 SGHDT and CDR2 YYEEEE. The CDR3 coding sequence is TGTGCCAGCAGCTCCCTCGCGGCGAGCTCCTATAATTCACCCCTCCACTTT. Its protein product is CASSSLAASSYNSPLHF.

This clonotype came up many times. This chain joins TRBV12-3 or TRBV12-4 and TRBJ2-7; 10 bases are a match to TRBD1. Trimming took 5 bases from V and 10 from J; bases not matched to a gene: 5. The CDR3 sequence is 12 residues long. The CDR3 bases are TGTGCCAGCAGTGCGGGACAGGGGCTTCAGTACTTC. Protein sequence: CASSAGQGLQYF.

This clonotype was counted only a few times. The gene calls are TRBV7-7 and TRBJ2-5, with TRBD1 identical over 9 bases. Unmatched junction bases numbered 3, after V lost 5 bases and J lost 5 bases. The germline CDR1 and CDR2 sequences are SSHAT and FNYEAQ (reference sequence). The CDR3 length is 13 residues. CDR3 nucleotides: TGTGCCAGCAGCCCCGACAGGGGGGAGACCCAGTACTTC. It is translated as CASSPDRGETQYF.

The gene calls are TRBV10-2 and TRBJ2-3; D ambiguous. The CDR3 length is 12 residues. The V gene's germline CDR1 is WSHSY and CDR2 SAAADI. The V and J ends lost 4 bases and 5 bases respectively, with 7 bases between them. The CDR3 region is CASSGLEDTQYF. The CDR3 DNA reads TGCGCCAGCAGTGGCCTCGAAGATACGCAGTATTTT.

This clonotype was observed a few times. V gene TRBV7-2 combines with J gene TRBJ2-7, with 10 bases aligning to TRBD1. The J segment lost 6 bases and the V segment lost 4 bases, leaving 9 bases of the junction unmatched. CDR1 is SGHTA and CDR2 is FQGNSA in the germline V gene. The CDR3 totals 15 residues. CDR3 protein: CASSSSGTGASEQYV. CDR3 DNA: TGTGCCAGCAGCTCATCCGGGACAGGGGCCAGCGAGCAGTACGTC.

This clonotype was found many times. The V and J genes are TRBV27 and TRBJ1-6; the D gene is possibly TRBD1 (5 bases). This CDR3 spans 16 amino acids. Germline values: CDR1 MNHEY, CDR2 SMNVEV (reference sequence). V dropped 6 bases and J dropped 7 bases, with 19 bases sitting between them. CDR3: CASSPGFGPQNSPLHF. CDR3 nucleotides: TGTGCCAGCAGCCCAGGGTTCGGGCCGCAGAATTCACCCCTCCACTTT.

The chain employs TRBV19 and TRBJ2-5, with 13 bases identical to TRBD2. Germline V gene data show CDR1 as LNHDA and CDR2 as SQIVND (reference sequence). The CDR3 spans 15 residues. V shed 4 bases, J shed 2 bases, and the junction held 1 base outside the gene matches. The CDR3 coding sequence is TGTGCCAGTAGTAAGGGACTAGCGGGGCAAGAGACCCAGTACTTC. It encodes CASSKGLAGQETQYF.

There are many counts of this clonotype. The chain uses TRBV4-3 and TRBJ1-2, with no clear D. Trimming shortened V by 0 bases and J by 0 bases, and 8 bases separated the two germline ends. Germline V gives CDR1 LGHNA, CDR2 YSLEER. The CDR3 consists of 15 residues. CDR3 nucleotides: TGCGCCAGCAGCCAAGATAGATCCCCTAACTATGGCTACACCTTC. It translates to CASSQDRSPNYGYTF.

This clonotype was counted many times. V gene TRBV5-6 combines with J gene TRBJ2-7; tentatively, D is TRBD2 (5 bases). Germline V CDR1 and CDR2: SGHDT, YYEEEE. Trimming took 1 base from V and 6 from J, leaving 11 bases between them. CDR3 length: 13 amino acids. CDR3 sequence (DNA): TGTGCCAGCAGCTTGCCGGGGTCGAGCGAGCAGTACTTC. It translates to CASSLPGSSEQYF.